These 6 T cell receptor beta chains came from one sample sequenced in a study of blood T cell repertoires in COVID-19. Clones were sequenced by immunoSEQ multiplex PCR, and TCRdb holds only the in-frame ones, with some missing. The sample has about 310,000 clones; 85% to 90% are singletons. Input material: PBMCs or T cells enriched from blood (not recorded which). The source is a woman aged 25 to 39 who had recovered from COVID-19.

The chain joins TRBV12-2 to TRBJ2-1; the table calls TRBD2, which could not be checked here. TRBV12-2 is listed as a pseudogene. This CDR3 region has 17 residues. The DNA of the CDR3 is TGTGCAAGTCGCTTAGAATTTGTGAGCGGGGACTACAATGAGCAGTTCTTC. Its translation: CASRLEFVSGDYNEQFF.

This clone was observed once. V usage is TRBV11-2 and J usage is TRBJ2-6; D is uncertain. V was clipped by 5 bases and J by 0 bases, with 17 bases between them. The germline CDR1 and CDR2 sequences are SGHAT and FQNNGV. The CDR3 consists of 18 residues. CDR3 loop: CASSPQITTYSGANVLTF. The CDR3 nucleotides are TGTGCCAGCAGCCCACAGATAACAACCTACTCTGGGGCCAACGTCCTGACTTTC.

V usage is TRBV6-5 and J usage is TRBJ1-5; 8 bases line up with TRBD1. Trimming removed 6 bases from V and 9 bases from J; junction bases left unmatched: 7. CDR3 length: 13 amino acids. Germline CDR1 reads MNHEY; CDR2 reads SVGAGI. The CDR3 loop reads CASRGTGPGPQHF. The CDR3 bases are TGTGCCAGCAGGGGGACAGGACCAGGGCCCCAGCATTTT.

The J gene is TRBJ1-5, the V gene TRBV11-2, with unresolved D. With 0 bases removed from V and 6 bases from J, the gap between germline ends came to 6 bases. CDR1 and CDR2 (germline): SGHAT, FQNNGV. There are 13 residues in the CDR3. This chain's CDR3 is CASSLDHTQPQHF. The CDR3 coding sequence is TGTGCCAGCAGCTTAGATCACACTCAGCCCCAGCATTTT. Complete variable domain (other parts from reference TRBV11-2 and TRBJ1-5): EAGVAQSPRYKIIEKRQSVAFWCNPISGHATLYWYQQILGQGPKLLIQFQNNGVVDDSQLPKDRFSAERLKGVDSTLKIQPAKLEDSAVYLCASSLDHTQPQHFGDGTRLSIL.

The chain combines TRBV19 with TRBJ2-3; 8 bases are shared with TRBD2. CDR3 length equals 15 residues. CDR1 LNHDA and CDR2 SQIVND come from the germline V gene (reference sequence). Trimming at V came to 5 bases and at J to 1 base, leaving 5 bases not matched to a gene. The CDR3 protein is CASSQRGSRTDTQYF. The CDR3 DNA is TGTGCCAGTAGTCAGCGGGGGTCCCGCACAGATACGCAGTATTTT.

The J gene is TRBJ2-7, the V gene TRBV27, with 10 positions matching TRBD2. The CDR3 runs to 16 residues. Germline CDR1 MNHEY, CDR2 SMNVEV (reference sequence). With V trimmed by 6 bases and J by 0 bases, 8 bases remained unmatched. CDR3 sequence reads: CASSNRLAGFSYEQYF. CDR3 sequence (DNA): TGTGCCAGCAGCAATCGACTAGCGGGTTTCTCCTACGAGCAGTACTTC.